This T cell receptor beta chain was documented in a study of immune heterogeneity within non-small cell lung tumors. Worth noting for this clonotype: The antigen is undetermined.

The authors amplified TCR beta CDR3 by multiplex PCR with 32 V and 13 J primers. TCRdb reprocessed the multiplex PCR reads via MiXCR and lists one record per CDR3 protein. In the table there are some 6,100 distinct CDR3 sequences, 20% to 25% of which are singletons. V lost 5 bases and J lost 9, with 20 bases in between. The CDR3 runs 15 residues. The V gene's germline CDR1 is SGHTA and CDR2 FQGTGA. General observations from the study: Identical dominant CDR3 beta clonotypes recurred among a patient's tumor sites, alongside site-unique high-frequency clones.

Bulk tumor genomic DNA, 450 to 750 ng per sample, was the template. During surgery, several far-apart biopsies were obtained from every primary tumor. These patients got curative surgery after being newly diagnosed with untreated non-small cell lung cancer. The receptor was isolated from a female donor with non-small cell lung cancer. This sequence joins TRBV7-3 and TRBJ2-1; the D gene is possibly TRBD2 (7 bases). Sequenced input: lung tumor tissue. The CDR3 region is CASSPKGGGPSEQFF. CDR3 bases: TGTGCCAGCAGCCCCAAGGGGGGAGGGCCAAGTGAGCAGTTCTTC. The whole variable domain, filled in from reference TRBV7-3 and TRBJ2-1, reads GAGVSQTPSNKVTEKGKYVELRCDPISGHTALYWYRQSLGQGPEFLIYFQGTGAADDSGLPNDRFFAVRPEGSVSTLKIQRTERGDSAVYLCASSPKGGGPSEQFFGPGTRLTVL.